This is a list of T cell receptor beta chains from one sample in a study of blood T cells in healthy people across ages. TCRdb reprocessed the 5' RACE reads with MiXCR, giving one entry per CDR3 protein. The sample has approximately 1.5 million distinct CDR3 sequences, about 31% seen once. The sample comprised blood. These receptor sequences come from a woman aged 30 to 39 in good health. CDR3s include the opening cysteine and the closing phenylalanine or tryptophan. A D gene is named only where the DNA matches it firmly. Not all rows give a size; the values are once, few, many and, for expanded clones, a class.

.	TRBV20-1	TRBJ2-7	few	TGCAGTGCTAGAGATTTAGCCAGAACCAGCTCCTACGAGCAGTACTTC	CSARDLARTSSYEQYF
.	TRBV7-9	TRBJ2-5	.	TGTGCCAGCAGCTTAGTCCTCAGCGTACAAGAGACCCAGTACTTC	CASSLVLSVQETQYF
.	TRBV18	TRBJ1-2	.	TGTGCCAGCTCACCACGGGCAGCCTATGGCTACACCTTC	CASSPRAAYGYTF
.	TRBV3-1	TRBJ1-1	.	TGTGCCAGCAGCCCAGCAGGGAGCATGAACACTGAAGCTTTCTTT	CASSPAGSMNTEAFF
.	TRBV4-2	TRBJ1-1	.	TGTACCAGCAGCCAAGATTTGGAGTTTACTGAAGCTTTCTTT	CTSSQDLEFTEAFF
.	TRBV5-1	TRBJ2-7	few	TGCGCCAGCAGCTACACACAAACGGGGTCCTACGAGCAGTACTTC	CASSYTQTGSYEQYF
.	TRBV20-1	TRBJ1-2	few	TGCAGTGCTAGGCGGTCGGATGGTAACTATGGCTACACCTTC	CSARRSDGNYGYTF
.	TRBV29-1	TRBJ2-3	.	TGCAGCGTTGCAGGAAGTGAGGAAATCACAGATACGCAGTATTTT	CSVAGSEEITDTQYF
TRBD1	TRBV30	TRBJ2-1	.	TGTGCCTGGACCACAGGGGGACCCTACAATGAGCAGTTCTTC	CAWTTGGPYNEQFF
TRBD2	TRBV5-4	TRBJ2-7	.	TGTGCCAGCAGCAGTGGCGGGACTAGCGGTTCCTACGAGCAGTACTTC	CASSSGGTSGSYEQYF
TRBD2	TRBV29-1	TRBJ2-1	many	TGCAGCGCCCGAGGAGGGAGGGAGTTAACCTACAATGAGCAGTTCTTC	CSARGGRELTYNEQFF
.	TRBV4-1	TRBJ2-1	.	TGCGCCAGCAGCCAATTAAACCGACGACTAAGGACGTTCTTC	CASSQLNRRLRTFF
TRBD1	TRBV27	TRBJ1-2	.	TGTGCCAGCAGTGTCTCCGGGACAGGGGGGGATGGCTACACCTTC	CASSVSGTGGDGYTF
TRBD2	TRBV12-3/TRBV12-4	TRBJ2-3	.	TGTGCCAGCAGTCGGGGACTAGCGGGAGCCCAAGATACGCAGTATTTT	CASSRGLAGAQDTQYF
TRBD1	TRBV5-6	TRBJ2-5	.	TGTGCCAGCAGCTGGACAGGGTCTGGGGATGAGACCCAGTACTTC	CASSWTGSGDETQYF
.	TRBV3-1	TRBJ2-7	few	TGTGCCAGCAGCCAAGCGGGAGCAGGGGTATACGAGCAGTACTTC	CASSQAGAGVYEQYF
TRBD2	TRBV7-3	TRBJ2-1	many	TGTGCCAGCAGCTATAGACTAGCCTCCTACAATGAGCAGTTCTTC	CASSYRLASYNEQFF
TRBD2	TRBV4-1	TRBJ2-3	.	TGCGCCAGCAGCCAAGTCCACCCGAGAGGAGCGGGAGAGACAGATGCGCAGTATTTT	CASSQVHPRGAGETDAQYF
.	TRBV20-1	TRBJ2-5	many	TGCAGTGCTCAGCCAGGGCAAGAGACCCAGTACTTC	CSAQPGQETQYF
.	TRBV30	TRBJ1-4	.	TGTGCCTGGAGTGTACCGTCCGCGAGAGATAATGAAAAACTGTTTTTT	CAWSVPSARDNEKLFF
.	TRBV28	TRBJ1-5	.	TGTGCCAGCAGTCCCATACTTCAAAATCAGCCCCAGCATTTT	CASSPILQNQPQHF
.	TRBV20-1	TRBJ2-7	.	TGCAGTGCTAATTCCATTAACAGACCCTCCTACGAGCAGTACTTC	CSANSINRPSYEQYF
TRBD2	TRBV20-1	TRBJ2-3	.	TGCAGTGCTAGTCTAGCGGGATGGGAAGATACGCAGTATTTT	CSASLAGWEDTQYF
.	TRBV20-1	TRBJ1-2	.	TGCAGTGCTAGAAGAGGACAAGAAGGCTACACCTTC	CSARRGQEGYTF
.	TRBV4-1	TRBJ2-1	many	TGCGCCAGCAGCCAAGTAGAGGGATTCGGCAATGAGCAGTTCTTC	CASSQVEGFGNEQFF
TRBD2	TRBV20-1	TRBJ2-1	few	TGCAGTGCCCCGGCGACTAGCGGAAACTACAATGAGCAGTTCTTC	CSAPATSGNYNEQFF
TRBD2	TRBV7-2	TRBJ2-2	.	TGTGCCAGCAGCACCCGACTAGCGGGGGGGCTCGGGGAGCTGTTTTTT	CASSTRLAGGLGELFF
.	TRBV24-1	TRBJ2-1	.	TGTGCCACCAGGGACAGCCGGGAGCAGTTCTTC	CATRDSREQFF
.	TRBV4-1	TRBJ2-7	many	TGCGCCAGCAGCCAAGGGGACCTGTACGAGCAGTACTTC	CASSQGDLYEQYF
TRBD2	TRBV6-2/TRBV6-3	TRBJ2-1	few	TGTGCCAGCAGGGGACTAGCGGGGGGGGAAGAGCAGTTCTTC	CASRGLAGGEEQFF
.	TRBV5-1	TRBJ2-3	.	TGCGCCAGCACCCCCGGAACAGGGCCAGATACGCAGTATTTT	CASTPGTGPDTQYF
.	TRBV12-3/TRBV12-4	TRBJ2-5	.	TGTGCCAGCAGGCCCTCTAGGGAGTACCAAGAGACCCAGTACTTC	CASRPSREYQETQYF
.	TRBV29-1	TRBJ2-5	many	TGCAGCGCCCTGGACAGCCAGGAGACCCAGTACTTC	CSALDSQETQYF
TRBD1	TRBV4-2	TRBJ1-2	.	TGTGCCAGCAGCCGAGACCGGACAGGGGCTATGTATGGCTACACCTTC	CASSRDRTGAMYGYTF
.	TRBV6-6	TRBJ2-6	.	TGTGCCAGCAGTTACTTCCCGGGCTCTGGGGCCAACGTCCTGACTTTC	CASSYFPGSGANVLTF
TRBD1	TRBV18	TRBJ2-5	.	TGTGCCAACTCACCAGCGACAGGGTCTAGGGAGACCCAGTACTTC	CANSPATGSRETQYF
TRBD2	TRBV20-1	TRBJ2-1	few	TGCAGTGCCATCCGACTAGCGGGGGCGCCTGAGCAGTTCTTC	CSAIRLAGAPEQFF
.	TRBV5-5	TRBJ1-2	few	TGTGCCAGCAGCCAGCTGGGGAACTATGGCTACACCTTC	CASSQLGNYGYTF
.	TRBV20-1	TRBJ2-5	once	TGCAGTGCCCGGCCTCCGGAGACCCAGTACTTC	CSARPPETQYF
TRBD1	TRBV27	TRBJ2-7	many	TGTGCCAGCAGTTTAGGGACAGGGAACTACGAGCAGTACTTC	CASSLGTGNYEQYF
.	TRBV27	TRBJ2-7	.	TGTGCCAGCAGTTTACGGATAGCAGTCCACGAGCAGTACTTC	CASSLRIAVHEQYF
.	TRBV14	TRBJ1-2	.	TGTGCCAGCAGCCAGGAGGACAGCTATGGCTACACCTTC	CASSQEDSYGYTF
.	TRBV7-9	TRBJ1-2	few	TGTGCCAGCAGCCCTGCAGGCAGGAACTATGGCTACACCTTC	CASSPAGRNYGYTF
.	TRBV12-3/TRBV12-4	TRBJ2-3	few	TGTGCCAGCCTTGGGATGGCAGATGCGCAGTATTTT	CASLGMADAQYF
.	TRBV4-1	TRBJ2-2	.	TGCGCCAGCAGCCAAGATGGGACCATGGGAGGGAACACCGGGGAGCTGTTTTTT	CASSQDGTMGGNTGELFF
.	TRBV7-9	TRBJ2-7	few	TGTGCCAGCAGCTTGGATAAGGTGGGGTACGAGCAGTACTTC	CASSLDKVGYEQYF
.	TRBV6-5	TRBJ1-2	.	TGTGCCAGCAGATCCGGACGGTATGGCTACACCTTC	CASRSGRYGYTF
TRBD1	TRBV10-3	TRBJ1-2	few	TGTGCCATCCGCCCCGGGACAGGGTATGGCTACACCTTC	CAIRPGTGYGYTF
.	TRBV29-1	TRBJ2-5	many	TGCAGCGTTCGGGCGGTGGACCAAGAGACCCAGTACTTC	CSVRAVDQETQYF
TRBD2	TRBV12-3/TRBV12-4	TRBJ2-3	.	TGTGCCAGCAGTTGGGACTATAGCGGGGACACAGATGCGCAGTATTTT	CASSWDYSGDTDAQYF
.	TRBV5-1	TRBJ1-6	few	TGCGCCAGCCTTGGACACTCCAGGACCTATAATTCACCCCTCCACTTT	CASLGHSRTYNSPLHF
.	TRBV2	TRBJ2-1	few	TGTGCCAGCACCCCAGACGGGGACTACAATGAGCAGTTCTTC	CASTPDGDYNEQFF
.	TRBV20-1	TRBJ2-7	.	TGCAGTGTCCCGATCTACGAGCAGTACTTC	CSVPIYEQYF
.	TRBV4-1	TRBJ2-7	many	TGCGCCAGCAGCCAAGATCGTTTAGCAGACGTCTACGAGCAGTACTTC	CASSQDRLADVYEQYF
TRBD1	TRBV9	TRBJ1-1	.	TGTGCCAGCAGCGTCAACAGGGGTGCGACTGAAGCTTTCTTT	CASSVNRGATEAFF
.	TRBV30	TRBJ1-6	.	TGTGCCTGGAGTGTAGGTACAATTAATTCACCCATCCACTTT	CAWSVGTINSPIHF